The sample holds a few counts of the clone carrying this T cell receptor (beta chain). This record belongs to a study of blood T cell repertoires in COVID-19. Germline CDR1 and CDR2: LNHDA and SQIVND (reference sequence). V lost 7 bases and J lost 2, with 17 bases in between. The length of the CDR3 is 15 residues. The protocol was immunoSEQ multiplex PCR, while the TCRdb copy is restricted to in-frame clones and leaves out a portion. In the table there are fewer than 130,000 clones, approximately 67% of which are singletons. The receptor comes from a woman aged 60-75 years with acute or convalescent COVID-19. V usage is TRBV19 and J usage is TRBJ1-2; D is ambiguous. Material for sequencing was peripheral blood. The CDR3 nucleotides are TGTGCCAGTACCCCCAAAACTGGAGGGAACTATGGCTACACCTTC. It codes for CASTPKTGGNYGYTF.